This paragraph covers one T cell receptor (beta chain) sequence. Repertoires were generated with immunoSEQ multiplex PCR, while TCRdb's copy carries only in-frame clones and drops some. The sample holds around 67,000 clones, about 73% seen once. These data originate in a study of blood T cell repertoires in COVID-19. Study-level information: T cells, B-cell-depleted T cells, or PBMCs supplied cDNA or gDNA.

CDR1 and CDR2 from the germline V gene are KGHSH and LQKENI. V lost 4 bases and J lost 0; bases outside the gene matches: 7. The CDR3 loop spans 16 amino acids. The sample comprised peripheral blood. The gene calls are TRBV18 and TRBJ2-7; 9 bases are shared with TRBD2. This TCR was recovered from a woman in her 70s with acute or convalescent COVID-19. The CDR3 nucleotides read TGTGCCAGCTCACTACTCTCTAGCGGGGTCTCCTACGAGCAGTACTTC. Translated: CASSLLSSGVSYEQYF.